A single sample is the source of the 22 T cell receptor beta chains below, sequenced in a study of human T cells and chemical hapten exposure. TCRdb reanalysed the RACE reads using MiXCR and keeps one entry per CDR3 protein. This sample has roughly 98,000 distinct CDR3 sequences; roughly 12% occur once, and the top ten carry less than 2.5%. Sample time point: patch test 1, 2 weeks after DPC sensitization. Regarding treatment: therapeutic diphenylcyclopropenone sensitization with weekly scalp DPC. This material consisted of whole blood, taken in connection with sensitization to the hapten diphenylcyclopropenone (DPC). The receptors were gathered from a woman aged 40 to 49 with alopecia areata. Some clones in this sample may be carry-over from other donors' samples.

The chain carries TRBV7-2 and TRBJ2-1, with a possible D match to TRBD2 (5 bases). Germline CDR1 and CDR2: SGHTA and FQGNSA. The CDR3 has 13 amino acids. Trimming took off 5 bases at V and 8 bases at J, with 13 bases between the two ends. CDR3 in amino acids: CASSVLATHEQFF. The CDR3 coding sequence is TGTGCCAGCAGCGTTCTAGCTACCCATGAGCAGTTCTTC.

This clonotype was picked up many times. V and J are TRBV3-1 and TRBJ2-7; D remains unclear. Between the trimmed V and J ends, which lost 4 bases and 0 bases, there was a span of 16 bases. CDR3 length: 16 amino acids. Germline V gives CDR1 LGHDT, CDR2 YNNKEL (reference sequence). CDR3 coding DNA: TGTGCCAGCAGCCCTGGCCCGGGTTTTGGCTCCTACGAGCAGTACTTC. It encodes CASSPGPGFGSYEQYF.

The chain joins TRBV3-1 to TRBJ1-1, with 7 bases that match TRBD1. This CDR3 region has 14 residues. The germline V gene has CDR1 LGHDT and CDR2 YNNKEL (reference sequence). V was clipped by 1 base and J by 8 bases; unmatched bases: 7. As DNA, the CDR3 is TGTGCCAGCAGCCAAGGGACAGGAATCCGAGAAGCTTTCTTT. Its translation is CASSQGTGIREAFF.

The rearrangement uses TRBV6-2 or TRBV6-3 and TRBJ2-4; perhaps TRBD1 as D (6 bases). The V end was cut by 6 bases, the J end by 8 bases, with 11 bases between. CDR1 is MNHEY and CDR2 is SVGEGT in the germline V gene. The CDR3 totals 12 residues. The CDR3 DNA reads TGTGCCAGCAGACAGGGAGCGGACATTCAGTACTTC. It specifies CASRQGADIQYF.

This clonotype was counted only a few times. The chain uses TRBV7-2 and TRBJ2-7; D possibly matches TRBD1 or TRBD2 (5 bases each). The germline V gene encodes CDR1 SGHTA and CDR2 FQGNSA. CDR3 length: 16 amino acids. V lost 1 base, J lost 0 bases, and 13 bases lay in between. The CDR3 region has the DNA TGTGCCAGCAGCTTAGAAGGGACCTTGAGCTCCTACGAGCAGTACTTC. Amino acid sequence: CASSLEGTLSSYEQYF.

A few counts support this clonotype. The CDR3 DNA reads TGTGCCAGCAGTTTCTCTGGAGCCGGGGAGCTGTTTTTT. Translating it yields CASSFSGAGELFF. V and J are TRBV12-3 or TRBV12-4 and TRBJ2-2; D is unresolved. V lost 3 bases and J lost 6, with 8 bases in between. The CDR3 is 13 amino acids.

This clonotype has only a few counts. The V and J genes are TRBV5-1 and TRBJ2-6, with D unclear. Trimming took off 1 base at V and 0 bases at J, with 5 bases between the two ends. CDR3 size: 15 residues. Per the germline V gene, CDR1 is SGHRS and CDR2 is YFSETQ. The CDR3 loop is CASSLQLSGANVLTF. The CDR3 DNA is TGCGCCAGCAGCTTGCAGCTCTCTGGGGCCAACGTCCTGACTTTC.

This clonotype was found a few times. The V and J genes are TRBV12-3 or TRBV12-4 and TRBJ1-1; 7 bases are shared with TRBD1. V was clipped by 4 bases and J by 5 bases; unmatched bases: 7. The CDR3 runs 14 residues. CDR3 coding DNA: TGTGCCAGCAGTTCCCAGGGGGTAAAGACTGAAGCTTTCTTT. It yields the protein CASSSQGVKTEAFF.

This clonotype was seen many times. CDR3 sequence reads: CAWSASNGHYEQYF. The CDR3 DNA reads as TGTGCCTGGAGTGCCTCGAACGGACACTACGAGCAGTACTTC. This chain uses TRBV30 with TRBJ2-7; maybe TRBD1 (5 bases). This CDR3 has 14 residues. Trimming removed 1 base at V and 3 bases at J, with 13 bases between. From germline, CDR1 is GTSNPN and CDR2 SVGIG (reference sequence).

The J gene is TRBJ2-2, the V gene TRBV7-9; D is uncertain. Deletions cut 5 bases from V and 6 bases from J, with 10 bases between. The CDR3 has 13 amino acids. From germline, CDR1 is SEHNR and CDR2 FQNEAQ (reference sequence). The CDR3 DNA is TGTGCCAGCAGCCCTCCCGAAGCCGGGGAGCTGTTTTTT. This encodes CASSPPEAGELFF.

The chain joins TRBV28 to TRBJ2-7; 10 nucleotides align to TRBD2. This CDR3 has 14 amino acids. J lost 4 bases, V lost 7 bases, and 7 bases had no gene match. Germline CDR1 is MDHEN and CDR2 is SYDVKM. CDR3 sequence: CASIAGGGRYEQYF. As DNA, the CDR3 is TGTGCCAGCATAGCGGGAGGAGGTCGGTACGAGCAGTACTTC. Filled out from reference TRBV28 and TRBJ2-7, the complete variable domain reads DVKVTQSSRYLVKRTGEKVFLECVQDMDHENMFWYRQDPGLGLRLIYFSYDVKMKEKGDIPEGYSVSREKKERFSLILESASTNQTSMYLCASIAGGGRYEQYFGPGTRLTVT.

The rearrangement joins TRBV5-5 to TRBJ2-7, with TRBD1 matching over 9 bases. This CDR3 is built from 15 residues. The V and J ends lost 3 bases and 6 bases, in that order; junction bases with no gene match: 10. Per germline, CDR1 SGHKS and CDR2 YYEKEE (reference sequence). The CDR3 DNA reads as TGTGCCAGCAGCTGGGGGACAGGGAATGTCCGCGAGCAGTACTTC. Translating it yields CASSWGTGNVREQYF.

The chain joins TRBV27 to TRBJ2-7; D is unclear. The ends were cut back, 5 bases at V and 6 bases at J, with 11 bases in the middle. This CDR3 spans 12 amino acids. Germline assignment: CDR1 MNHEY and CDR2 SMNVEV (reference sequence). The CDR3 reads CASSPPSPEQYF. CDR3 nucleotides: TGTGCCAGCAGTCCTCCGTCACCCGAGCAGTACTTC.

The chain recombines TRBV11-2 with TRBJ2-7; perhaps TRBD1 as D (6 bases). V was pared by 5 bases and J by 6 bases, with 17 bases between. The CDR3 spans 14 residues. Germline values: CDR1 SGHAT, CDR2 FQNNGV. Here the CDR3 reads CASSLNRVSLEQYF. The CDR3 DNA reads TGTGCCAGCAGCCTAAACAGGGTTTCCCTCGAGCAGTACTTC.

V usage is TRBV2 and J usage is TRBJ2-7, with 10 bases lining up with TRBD1. The V segment lost 7 bases and the J segment 4 bases; nucleotides outside the gene matches: 7. Germline V gene data show CDR1 as SNHLY and CDR2 as FYNNEI. This CDR3 is built from 14 residues. DNA for the CDR3: TGTGCCAGCACTTGGGACAGGGGACAGTACGAGCAGTACTTC. This gives the protein CASTWDRGQYEQYF.

This clonotype was seen a handful of times. The rearrangement links TRBV27 to TRBJ1-4; tentatively, D is TRBD1 (5 bases). Per the germline V gene, CDR1 is MNHEY and CDR2 is SMNVEV (reference sequence). This CDR3 is 15 amino acids long. The ends were cut back, 5 bases at V and 0 bases at J, with 10 bases in the middle. CDR3 sequence (DNA): TGTGCCAGCAGTCTCAGGGTTGCAACTAATGAAAAACTGTTTTTT. It encodes CASSLRVATNEKLFF.

There are many counts of this clonotype. V usage is TRBV28 and J usage is TRBJ2-3; D may be TRBD1 (5 bases). The CDR3 is 14 residues long. Germline CDR1 is MDHEN and CDR2 is SYDVKM. V was cut by 1 base and J by 2 bases, with 7 bases left in between. CDR3 bases: TGTGCCAGCAGTTTATTAGGGGACACAGATACGCAGTATTTT. Its translation is CASSLLGDTDTQYF. The full variable domain, with the rest looked up from reference TRBV28 and TRBJ2-3, is DVKVTQSSRYLVKRTGEKVFLECVQDMDHENMFWYRQDPGLGLRLIYFSYDVKMKEKGDIPEGYSVSREKKERFSLILESASTNQTSMYLCASSLLGDTDTQYFGPGTRLTVL.

The genes are TRBV20-1 and TRBJ1-3; a weak D match, TRBD1 (5 bases). The CDR3 runs to 16 residues. Germline V gives CDR1 DFQATT, CDR2 SNEGSKA (reference sequence). V was clipped by 0 bases and J by 0 bases, with 12 bases between them. The CDR3: CSARDPGIGSGNTIYF. The CDR3 nucleotides read TGCAGTGCTAGAGATCCAGGGATAGGCTCTGGAAACACCATATATTTT.

In its sample, this clonotype was seen many times. The genes are TRBV24-1 and TRBJ2-5; D may be TRBD1 or TRBD2 (5 bases each). The V end lost 4 bases, the J end lost 4 bases, and 15 bases lay between the germline ends. The CDR3 runs to 15 residues. CDR1 is KGHDR, CDR2 SFDVKD, per germline. This chain's CDR3 is CATSDAGTMRETQYF. Written as DNA, the CDR3 is TGTGCCACCAGTGACGCCGGGACGATGAGAGAGACCCAGTACTTC.

Remarks on this clonotype: At one end the junction does not follow the germline gene, possibly because of a read error. The V call is TRBV4-2, the J call TRBJ2-5; 10 nucleotides match TRBD1. Germline assignment: CDR1 LGHNA and CDR2 YNFKEQ. The CDR3 length is 16 residues. Written as DNA, the CDR3 is TGTGCCAGCAGACAAGACAGGGGGCCTCAGCAAGAGACCCAGTACTTC. Its translation is CASRQDRGPQQETQYF.

This clonotype was recorded a few times. This rearrangement joins TRBV6-5 to TRBJ2-7; D is undetermined. Germline V gene sequence: CDR1 MNHEY, CDR2 SVGAGI. Trimming pared 5 bases from V and 5 bases from J, leaving 16 bases between. This CDR3 region has 14 residues. This chain's CDR3 is CASSPRVLSHEQYF. CDR3 in DNA: TGTGCCAGCAGTCCACGGGTGCTGTCCCACGAGCAGTACTTC.

This clonotype was picked up many times. This rearrangement joins TRBV7-9 to TRBJ1-2, with D possibly TRBD1 on 5 matching bases. This CDR3 contains 15 residues. CDR1 and CDR2 (germline): SEHNR, FQNEAQ (reference sequence). V lost 5 bases and J lost 8, with 21 bases in between. In DNA form, the CDR3 reads TGTGCCAGCAGCCCCCGGGGCCAACCCATTGGGGGCTACACCTTC. Residues: CASSPRGQPIGGYTF.